This entry lists 8 T cell receptor beta chains sequenced from one sample in a study of cytomegalovirus exposure and HLA in healthy donors. Clones were read by immunoSEQ multiplex PCR, and TCRdb kept only the in-frame ones, dropping some. The sample holds roughly 56,000 clones, 90% to 95% seen once. Sequencing was done on a sample of PBMCs. These TCRs come from a woman aged 25 to 39 in good health and CMV-seronegative.

The rearrangement links TRBV6-5 to TRBJ2-7; 10 nucleotides match TRBD1. CDR1 and CDR2 from the germline V gene are MNHEY and SVGAGI. Germline trimming cut 2 bases from V and 6 bases from J; bases unmatched to any gene: 4. There are 14 residues in the CDR3. The CDR3 coding sequence is TGTGCCAGCAGTTACGCCGGGACAGGGGCCGAGCAGTACTTC. This codes for CASSYAGTGAEQYF.

The V call is TRBV12-5, the J call TRBJ1-2, with 9 bases that match TRBD1. CDR3 size: 16 residues. CDR1 is LGHNT, CDR2 FRNRAP, per germline. Trimming removed 0 bases from V and 6 bases from J; junction bases left unmatched: 8. The CDR3 sequence: CASGLVLDRTGDGYTF. CDR3 DNA sequence: TGTGCTAGTGGTTTGGTACTCGACCGGACAGGGGATGGCTACACCTTC.

The chain links TRBV30 to TRBJ1-2; TRBD1 agrees at 7 bases. The V and J ends lost 5 bases and 5 bases, in that order; junction bases with no gene match: 11. Looked up from germline, CDR1 is GTSNPN and CDR2 is SVGIG (reference sequence). The CDR3 runs to 14 residues. CDR3: CAWGRDRQIYGYTF. As DNA, the CDR3 is TGTGCCTGGGGGCGGGACAGACAAATTTATGGCTACACCTTC.

The V and J genes are TRBV28 and TRBJ1-3; 8 nucleotides match TRBD1. The CDR3 is made up of 14 amino acids. The trim removed 8 bases at V and 4 bases at J, leaving 7 bases unmatched. Per germline, CDR1 MDHEN and CDR2 SYDVKM. Here the CDR3 DNA reads TGTGCCAGCGAACAGGGGGTCCCCGGAAACACCATATATTTT. Protein sequence: CASEQGVPGNTIYF.

This clone was seen a single time. The chain carries TRBV30 and TRBJ1-2; no reliable D call. Trimming left V 2 bases short and J 5 bases short, with 9 bases between. This CDR3 has 12 residues. Looked up from germline, CDR1 is GTSNPN and CDR2 is SVGIG (reference sequence). CDR3 protein: CAWSLTEYGYTF. The CDR3 bases are TGTGCCTGGAGTCTCACAGAATATGGCTACACCTTC.

This clone has more than one count but fewer than ten. This chain uses TRBV4-1 with TRBJ2-7, with a weak D call TRBD2 (6 bases). V was cut by 0 bases and J by 6 bases, with 15 bases left in between. The CDR3 contains 15 residues. The germline CDR1 and CDR2 sequences are MGHRA and YSYEKL. The CDR3, as DNA: TGCGCCAGCAGCCAAGATCATTCGGGAGCTTCCGAGCAGTACTTC. Its translation is CASSQDHSGASEQYF.

The chain carries TRBV4-3 and TRBJ2-7; D remains ambiguous. The CDR3 is made up of 12 amino acids. V shed 1 base and J shed 3 bases, with 4 bases lying between them. Germline V gene data show CDR1 as LGHNA and CDR2 as YSLEER. The CDR3 DNA follows: TGCGCCAGCAGCCAAGTTCACTACGAGCAGTACTTC. Amino acids: CASSQVHYEQYF.

The chain recombines TRBV7-8 with TRBJ2-7; possible D gene TRBD2, 5 bases. Trimming removed 2 bases at V and 0 bases at J, with 11 bases between. From germline, CDR1 is SGHVS and CDR2 FQNEAQ. The CDR3 runs 15 residues. The DNA of the CDR3 is TGTGCCAGCAGCTTATTAACGGGGAGCTCCTACGAGCAGTACTTC. This gives the protein CASSLLTGSSYEQYF.